These T cell receptor beta chains were read from a single sample in a study of cytomegalovirus exposure and HLA in healthy donors. Sequencing was performed with immunoSEQ multiplex PCR; in TCRdb, only in-frame clones are kept and a portion is missing. In the table there are approximately 160,000 clones, 70% to 80% of which are singletons. The sequenced sample was PBMCs. Receptors originate from a woman younger than 45 in good health and CMV-seropositive. CDR3s include the opening cysteine and the closing phenylalanine or tryptophan. The D gene is left open where the match is weak. Clone size is not always given. Where it is, it says once, few, many or a class for expanded clones.

j_gene | abundance | v_gene | d_gene | CDR3aa | CDR3nt
TRBJ1-5 | NA | TRBV4-3 | TRBD1 | CASSQGTGKGNQPQHF | TGCGCCAGCAGCCAGGGGACAGGGAAGGGGAATCAGCCCCAGCATTTT
TRBJ1-3 | NA | TRBV11-2 | TRBD1 | CASSNTFGQGSGNTIYF | TGTGCCAGCAGCAATACTTTCGGACAGGGCTCTGGAAACACCATATATTTT
TRBJ1-5 | NA | TRBV30 | NA | CAWSAAGPQHF | TGTGCCTGGAGTGCTGCAGGGCCCCAGCATTTT
TRBJ1-2 | NA | TRBV30 | NA | CAWSLSGVGGYTF | TGTGCCTGGAGCCTTTCGGGGGTAGGTGGCTACACCTTC
TRBJ1-1 | NA | TRBV4-3 | NA | CASSQDSARGSRAFF | TGCGCCAGCAGCCAAGACTCAGCCAGGGGCAGCAGGGCTTTCTTT
TRBJ2-7 | NA | TRBV28 | NA | CASSLTGAADEQYF | TGTGCCAGCAGTTTAACGGGAGCCGCGGACGAGCAGTACTTC
TRBJ2-3 | once | TRBV29-1 | NA | CSVDAPGKELTLF | TGCAGCGTTGATGCGCCAGGGAAGGAATTGACCCTGTTT
TRBJ2-7 | NA | TRBV6-4 | NA | CASSVEAYAGEQYF | TGTGCCAGCAGTGTGGAGGCCTACGCTGGCGAGCAGTACTTC
TRBJ1-2 | NA | TRBV29-1 | NA | CSVEGVRGYTF | TGCAGCGTTGAAGGGGTGAGGGGCTACACCTTC
TRBJ1-5 | few | TRBV2 | TRBD1 | CASTDREEQPQHF | TGTGCCAGCACAGACAGGGAGGAGCAGCCCCAGCATTTT
TRBJ1-2 | few | TRBV19 | TRBD1 | CASSQGQERNYGYTF | TGTGCCAGTAGTCAAGGACAGGAGCGCAACTATGGCTACACCTTC
TRBJ2-1 | NA | TRBV7-6 | TRBD2 | CAVSPLAGDEQFF | TGTGCCGTCAGTCCACTAGCGGGAGATGAGCAGTTCTTC
TRBJ2-3 | NA | TRBV18 | NA | CASSPRGRRDRTDTQYF | TGTGCCAGCTCACCTCGCGGCCGGCGGGACCGCACAGATACGCAGTATTTT
TRBJ1-5 | NA | TRBV19 | TRBD1 | CASSIMGQDFISNQPQHF | TGTGCCAGTAGTATCATGGGACAGGACTTTATTAGCAATCAGCCCCAGCATTTT
TRBJ1-5 | NA | TRBV2 | NA | CASSEHLSNQPQHF | TGTGCCAGCAGTGAACACTTAAGCAATCAGCCCCAGCATTTT